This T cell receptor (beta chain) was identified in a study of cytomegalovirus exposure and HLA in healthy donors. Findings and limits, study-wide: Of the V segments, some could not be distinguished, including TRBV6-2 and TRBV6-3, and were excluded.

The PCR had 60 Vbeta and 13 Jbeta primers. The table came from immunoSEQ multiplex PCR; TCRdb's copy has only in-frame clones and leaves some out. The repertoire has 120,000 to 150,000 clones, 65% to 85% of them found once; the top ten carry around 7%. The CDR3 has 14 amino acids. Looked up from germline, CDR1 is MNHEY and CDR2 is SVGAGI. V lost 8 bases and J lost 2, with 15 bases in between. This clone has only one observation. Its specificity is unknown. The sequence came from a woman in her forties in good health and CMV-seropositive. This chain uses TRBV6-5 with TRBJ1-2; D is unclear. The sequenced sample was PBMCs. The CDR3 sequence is CASCGVDSNYGYTF. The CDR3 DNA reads TGTGCCAGCTGCGGGGTAGATTCGAACTATGGCTACACCTTC.